A selection of T cell receptor beta chains follows, all from one sample in a study of blood T cell repertoires in COVID-19. The table came from immunoSEQ multiplex PCR; TCRdb's copy has only in-frame clones and leaves some out. The table shows about 90,000 clones, with 85% to 95% occurring only once. The source material was peripheral blood. These receptors originate from a woman aged 55-70 years with active COVID-19. The CDR3 runs from the conserved cysteine through the conserved F or W. D genes are given only for firm matches. Size is stated for part of the rows, as once, few or many counts, or as a class when the clone is expanded.

size	D	length	J	V	CDR3	DNA
.	.	14	TRBJ1-2	TRBV7-9	CASSPAYSGGGYTF	TGTGCCAGCAGCCCAGCATACTCGGGAGGAGGCTACACCTTC
.	TRBD2	15	TRBJ2-3	TRBV7-2	CASSSGLASTDTQYF	TGTGCCAGCAGCTCTGGACTAGCGAGCACAGATACGCAGTATTTT
.	.	12	TRBJ2-7	TRBV14	CASGLSRYEQYF	TGTGCCAGTGGACTTTCGCGCTACGAGCAGTACTTC
.	.	14	TRBJ1-2	TRBV28	CASSFARENYGYTF	TGTGCCAGCAGTTTTGCAAGGGAGAACTATGGCTACACCTTC
.	TRBD1	13	TRBJ1-2	TRBV29-1	CSEREQGAHGYTF	TGCAGCGAGAGGGAACAGGGGGCACATGGCTACACCTTC
.	.	15	TRBJ2-7	TRBV19	CASSMGSDTLYEQYF	TGTGCCAGTAGTATGGGATCGGACACCTTATACGAGCAGTACTTC
once	.	15	TRBJ1-4	TRBV3-1/TRBV3-2	CASSRLTGPSLKLFF	TGTGCCAGCAGCCGCTTAACGGGCCCTAGCCTAAAACTGTTTTTT
.	.	15	TRBJ2-7	TRBV23-1	CASSQRSVSSYEQYF	TGCGCCAGCAGTCAAAGATCAGTCAGCTCCTACGAGCAGTACTTC
.	TRBD2	16	TRBJ2-7	TRBV5-1	CASSLDGGGSSYEQYF	TGCGCCAGCAGCTTGGACGGCGGGGGGTCCTCCTACGAGCAGTACTTC
.	.	16	TRBJ1-1	TRBV19	CASSTGFLTSNTEAFF	TGTGCCAGTAGTACGGGGTTTCTGACCTCGAACACTGAAGCTTTCTTT
.	TRBD2	16	TRBJ2-2	TRBV5-1	CASSLELAGGIGELFF	TGCGCCAGCAGCTTGGAGCTAGCGGGAGGGATCGGGGAGCTGTTTTTT
.	.	12	TRBJ1-5	TRBV6-5	CASRVRDQPQHF	TGTGCCAGCAGGGTCAGGGATCAGCCCCAGCATTTT